These 2 T cell receptor beta chains were all obtained from the same sample, sequenced in a study of patients and donors after allogeneic stem cell transplantation. From the RT-PCR reads, TCRdb called clonotypes with MiXCR, one entry per CDR3 protein. Found here are about 400,000 distinct CDR3 sequences, around 16% of them singletons; the top ten hold less than 8%. Sequenced sample: blood, either unsorted or a sorted T cell fraction (not recorded which). The receptors stem from a human donor who was either an allogeneic HSCT recipient or a stem cell or donor lymphocyte infusion donor (not recorded which). It is not recorded whose cells these are; they may come from a transplant donor.

This clonotype was counted ten times or more. The CDR3 loop reads CSARTSGLYEQYF. The CDR3 DNA is TGCAGTGCTAGGACTAGCGGACTATACGAGCAGTACTTC. The V and J genes are TRBV20-1 and TRBJ2-7; TRBD2 matches at 9 bases. CDR3 length: 13 amino acids. Germline trimming cut 3 bases from V and 4 bases from J; bases unmatched to any gene: 4. Germline loops: CDR1 DFQATT, CDR2 SNEGSKA (reference sequence).

This clonotype occurred a few times. The chain joins TRBV2 to TRBJ1-3; D is unclear. Germline V lookup: CDR1 SNHLY, CDR2 FYNNEI. V lost 5 bases, J lost 4 bases, and 21 bases lay in between. The CDR3 runs 17 residues. The CDR3 DNA reads TGTGCCAGCAGTCCGTCCGTTCCACCTTCTGGAGGAAACACCATATATTTT. Protein: CASSPSVPPSGGNTIYF.